This T cell receptor beta chain was profiled in a study of blood T cell repertoires in COVID-19. The CDR3 contains 15 residues. V was clipped by 6 bases and J by 12 bases; unmatched bases: 17. CDR1 and CDR2 from the germline V gene are WSHSY and SAAADI. Before being deemed recovered, Cohort 3 donors had two negative PCRs, clearance, or symptom resolution. Generated by immunoSEQ multiplex PCR, the TCRdb table keeps only in-frame clones and is missing some. The sample lists roughly 500,000 clones; around nine tenths were seen once. This sequence was found in a middle-aged woman who had recovered from COVID-19. This chain uses TRBV10-2 with TRBJ2-1, with 7 bases fitting TRBD2. The sequenced sample consisted of PBMCs or T cells enriched from blood (not recorded which). The CDR3 DNA sequence: TGCGCCAGCAGGCCGACGACCGGGACCTGGGAGGGGCAGTTCTTC. Amino acids: CASRPTTGTWEGQFF.